These 8 T cell receptor beta chains came from one sample sequenced in a study of naive and memory T cell subsets. Both TRBC1 and TRBC2 were covered by a beta constant-region primer of two equimolar oligonucleotides. The ligated cDNA underwent four PCR rounds using SP2 and nested alpha and beta constant-region primers. TCRdb called the UMI-ligation and nested PCR reads again in MiXCR, with one record for every CDR3 protein. Among over 100,000 distinct CDR3 sequences listed, 36% were seen once. Specimen: central memory CD4+ T cells from blood. All receptors derive from a human donor in good health.

This clonotype showed up just a few times. The rearrangement links TRBV5-1 to TRBJ2-3; no clear D gene. V lost 1 base and J 2 bases, leaving 8 bases between the germline ends. The germline V gene encodes CDR1 SGHRS and CDR2 YFSETQ. This CDR3 is built from 14 residues. CDR3 sequence reads: CASSLISHTDTQYF. The CDR3 DNA follows: TGCGCCAGCAGCTTGATTAGCCACACAGATACGCAGTATTTT.

This clonotype has only a few counts. The chain uses TRBV6-1 and TRBJ2-1, with 7 bases that match TRBD1. The germline gives CDR1 MNHNS, CDR2 SASEGT. The CDR3 consists of 15 residues. Unmatched junction bases numbered 8, after V lost 3 bases and J lost 6 bases. CDR3 DNA sequence: TGTGCCAGCAGTGATTGGACAGGCCGGGGCAATGAGCAGTTCTTC. Amino acid sequence: CASSDWTGRGNEQFF.

This clonotype appeared a single time. The chain employs TRBV10-2 and TRBJ2-1; D is possibly TRBD2 (6 bases). Germline values: CDR1 WSHSY, CDR2 SAAADI. The CDR3 totals 16 residues. V lost 6 bases and J 5 bases, leaving 20 bases between the germline ends. CDR3 region: CASSVVREKGDNEQFF. CDR3 nucleotides: TGCGCCAGCAGCGTAGTACGGGAGAAGGGAGACAATGAGCAGTTCTTC.

This clonotype was seen a handful of times. The rearrangement links TRBV29-1 to TRBJ1-2; 10 bases are shared with TRBD1. CDR1 SQVTM and CDR2 ANQGSEA come from the germline V gene. Trimming took 4 bases from V and 4 from J; bases not matched to a gene: 6. CDR3 length equals 14 residues. The CDR3 here is CSVARQGASYGYTF. The CDR3, as DNA: TGCAGCGTTGCACGACAGGGGGCCTCCTATGGCTACACCTTC.

DNA of the CDR3: TGCAGCGCCAGATTATATGCAACTAATGAAAAACTGTTTTTT. Translation gives CSARLYATNEKLFF. The J gene is TRBJ1-4, the V gene TRBV29-1; no reliable D call. The CDR3 runs 14 residues. Trimming removed 7 bases from V and 0 bases from J, with 12 bases in between. Germline V gene data show CDR1 as SQVTM and CDR2 as ANQGSEA.

The chain is built from TRBV5-1 and TRBJ2-6; D remains ambiguous. Germline V gene data show CDR1 as SGHRS and CDR2 as YFSETQ. The CDR3 is 13 amino acids. V was trimmed by 2 bases and J by 6 bases, leaving 6 bases between them. The chain's CDR3 is CASSLEAANVLTF. The CDR3 region has the DNA TGCGCCAGCAGCTTAGAGGCGGCCAACGTCCTGACTTTC.

The chain carries TRBV19 and TRBJ2-7, with D possibly TRBD1 on 5 matching bases. V was shortened by 6 bases and J by 4 bases, with 16 bases between the two germline ends. Germline V gene lookup returns CDR1 LNHDA and CDR2 SQIVND (reference sequence). The CDR3 runs 14 residues. The CDR3: CASSEYPGSYEQYF. The CDR3 DNA follows: TGTGCCAGTAGCGAATACCCAGGGTCTTACGAGCAGTACTTC.

At least ten counts were recorded for this clonotype. The rearrangement joins TRBV7-9 to TRBJ2-1; 7 bases align to TRBD2. The germline CDR1 and CDR2 sequences are SEHNR and FQNEAQ (reference sequence). This CDR3 spans 11 amino acids. Trimming at V came to 3 bases and at J to 14 bases, leaving 4 bases not matched to a gene. This chain's CDR3 is CASSFRREKFF. The CDR3 DNA reads TGTGCCAGCAGCTTCCGGCGGGAGAAGTTCTTC.